Following are 26 T cell receptor beta chains from one sample sequenced in a study of T cell repertoires in cytomegalovirus infection. TCRdb ran MiXCR on the reads and lists one entry per CDR3 protein. The repertoire includes approximately 140,000 distinct CDR3 sequences, 6.5% of them detected once, and roughly 18% sits in the top ten. Sequenced material: PBMCs. The origin of the receptors is a human donor in good health (CMV status not recorded). Some clones in this sample may be carry-over from other donors' samples.

This clonotype has ten or more counts. As DNA, the CDR3 is TGTGCCAGCAGCTTAGTCGGACTAGCGGGGGCCTCGGGAGATACGCAGTATTTT. Translation gives CASSLVGLAGASGDTQYF. The chain combines TRBV7-2 with TRBJ2-3; 13 bases fit TRBD2. After removal of 1 base from V and 5 bases from J, the junction contained 9 bases not matched to a gene. The CDR3 spans 18 residues. Looked up from germline, CDR1 is SGHTA and CDR2 is FQGNSA.

The chain combines TRBV6-1 with TRBJ2-3; TRBD2 aligns across 8 bases. The germline CDR1 and CDR2 sequences are MNHNS and SASEGT. The CDR3 is 18 residues long. The V segment lost 4 bases and the J segment 2 bases; nucleotides outside the gene matches: 14. The CDR3 region has the DNA TGTGCCAGCAGTGGCCGGGGGGGGGCCACCTCCCCCACAGATACGCAGTATTTT. Amino acids: CASSGRGGATSPTDTQYF.

This clonotype appeared many times. The chain combines TRBV6-2 or TRBV6-3 with TRBJ1-5, with 7 bases aligning to TRBD1. The V segment lost 6 bases and the J segment 7 bases; nucleotides outside the gene matches: 9. The CDR3 length is 14 residues. CDR1 and CDR2 from the germline V gene are MNHEY and SVGEGT. This CDR3 reads CASRPTGFGQPQHF. CDR3 nucleotide sequence: TGTGCCAGCAGGCCGACAGGGTTCGGGCAGCCCCAGCATTTT.

In its sample, this clonotype was seen many times. The chain links TRBV5-5 to TRBJ2-7; either TRBD1 or TRBD2 may fit D (6 bases each). This CDR3 has 12 residues. From germline, CDR1 is SGHKS and CDR2 YYEKEE (reference sequence). The V and J ends lost 4 bases and 7 bases respectively, with 12 bases between them. DNA for the CDR3: TGTGCCAGCAGCGAAACAGGGACTGAGCAGTACTTC. Its translation: CASSETGTEQYF. Full variable domain (missing parts from reference TRBV5-5 and TRBJ2-7): DAGVTQSPTHLIKTRGQQVTLRCSPISGHKSVSWYQQVLGQGPQFIFQYYEKEERGRGNFPDRFSARQFPNYSSELNVNALLLGDSALYLCASSETGTEQYFGPGTRLTVT.

The sample holds many counts of this clonotype. The chain employs TRBV10-2 and TRBJ1-3; 8 nucleotides align to TRBD1. Germline values: CDR1 WSHSY, CDR2 SAAADI. The CDR3 runs to 15 residues. V lost 6 bases and J lost 0; bases outside the gene matches: 4. CDR3 DNA sequence: TGCGCCAGCAGGGGACAGGAATTCTCTGGAAACACCATATATTTT. Protein: CASRGQEFSGNTIYF.

The chain couples TRBV4-3 to TRBJ1-1, with 7 bases matching TRBD1. V gave up 6 bases and J gave up 1 base; unmatched junction bases: 5. The CDR3 contains 14 residues. Per germline, CDR1 LGHNA and CDR2 YSLEER. The CDR3 DNA reads as TGCGCCAGCAGGGGAGGGGGCGGGAACACTGAAGCTTTCTTT. Its protein product is CASRGGGGNTEAFF.

This clonotype has at least ten counts. V gene TRBV7-2 combines with J gene TRBJ2-1; D gene uncertain. The CDR3 is 16 residues long. V was clipped by 3 bases and J by 1 base, with 13 bases between them. Germline lookup yields CDR1 SGHTA and CDR2 FQGNSA. The CDR3 protein is CASSLGPTLSYNEQFF. CDR3 in DNA: TGTGCCAGCAGCTTGGGCCCGACGCTGTCCTACAATGAGCAGTTCTTC. Full variable domain (rest looked up from reference TRBV7-2 and TRBJ2-1): GAGVSQSPSNKVTEKGKDVELRCDPISGHTALYWYRQSLGQGLEFLIYFQGNSAPDKSGLPSDRFSAERTGGSVSTLTIQRTQQEDSAVYLCASSLGPTLSYNEQFFGPGTRLTVL.

This clonotype was seen repeatedly, ten times or more. The chain recombines TRBV28 with TRBJ2-1; D tentatively fits TRBD1 or TRBD2 (5 bases each). Looked up from germline, CDR1 is MDHEN and CDR2 is SYDVKM. The CDR3 contains 17 residues. Trimming stripped 3 bases from V and 0 bases from J, with 15 bases between. The CDR3: CASSFPGTFSSYNEQFF. The CDR3 DNA follows: TGTGCCAGCAGTTTTCCCGGGACCTTCAGCTCCTACAATGAGCAGTTCTTC.

Worth noting for this clonotype: A read error may produce the germline difference seen at one junction end. The rearrangement uses TRBV7-8 and TRBJ2-5, with 9 bases fitting TRBD1. This CDR3 contains 14 residues. The germline V gene encodes CDR1 SGHVS and CDR2 FQNEAQ. CDR3 residues: CASSSRTGAETKYF. In nucleotides, the CDR3 is TGTGCAAGCAGCTCACGGACAGGGGCAGAGACCAAGTACTTC.

The chain is built from TRBV19 and TRBJ1-5; D is uncertain. This CDR3 region has 12 residues. V lost 5 bases and J lost 5, with 7 bases in between. The germline V gene encodes CDR1 LNHDA and CDR2 SQIVND (reference sequence). The DNA of the CDR3 is TGTGCCAGTAGTTTCACAGATCAGCCCCAGCATTTT. Its protein is CASSFTDQPQHF.

This clonotype showed up just a few times. The chain's CDR3 is CASSWTGPSGDTQYF. CDR3 DNA: TGTGCCAGCAGCTGGACAGGGCCCAGTGGAGATACGCAGTATTTT. This chain links TRBV6-5 with TRBJ2-3; 8 bases fit TRBD1. The CDR3 sequence is 15 residues long. Germline-derived CDR1 and CDR2 are MNHEY and SVGAGI. V dropped 6 bases and J dropped 5; count of bases not matched to a gene: 10.

This clonotype was picked up many times. V usage is TRBV7-2 and J usage is TRBJ1-2; 8 bases match TRBD1. Germline CDR1 reads SGHTA; CDR2 reads FQGNSA. Losses at the gene ends were 5 bases for V and 8 bases for J; bases not matched to a gene: 10. There are 14 residues in the CDR3. CDR3 sequence: CASSRVRGQGGYTF. CDR3 bases: TGTGCCAGCAGCCGGGTCAGGGGGCAGGGGGGCTACACCTTC.

V gene TRBV6-6 combines with J gene TRBJ1-1; 7 bases match TRBD1. The CDR3 length is 14 residues. J was trimmed by 3 bases and V by 8 bases; bases with no gene match: 9. Germline CDR1 MNHNY, CDR2 SVGAGI (reference sequence). The CDR3 is CASSLGQPYTEAFF. The CDR3 nucleotides are TGTGCCAGCTCCCTGGGACAGCCGTACACTGAAGCTTTCTTT.

This clonotype was seen many times. This chain connects TRBV7-9 to TRBJ2-5, with D possibly matching TRBD1 (5 bases). CDR3 size: 12 residues. Germline CDR1 SEHNR, CDR2 FQNEAQ (reference sequence). Trimming cost V 1 base and J 7 bases, with 7 bases left between them. In DNA form, the CDR3 reads TGTGCCAGCAGCTTAGGTACAGGGACCCAGTACTTC. This translates into CASSLGTGTQYF. Looking up the rest from reference TRBV7-9 and TRBJ2-5 gives the full variable domain: DTGVSQNPRHKITKRGQNVTFRCDPISEHNRLYWYRQTLGQGPEFLTYFQNEAQLEKSRLLSDRFSAERPKGSFSTLEIQRTEQGDSAMYLCASSLGTGTQYFGPGTRLLVL.

The chain couples TRBV28 to TRBJ1-6; 8 positions match TRBD1. The CDR3 has 15 amino acids. V lost 5 bases and J lost 4; bases outside the gene matches: 4. Germline-derived CDR1 and CDR2 are MDHEN and SYDVKM. CDR3 amino acids: CASSLTGGYNSPLHF. The CDR3 nucleotides are TGTGCCAGCAGTCTCACAGGGGGTTATAATTCACCCCTCCACTTT.

The chain employs TRBV20-1 and TRBJ1-2; tentatively, D is TRBD1 (5 bases). V was trimmed by 1 base and J by 4 bases, leaving 19 bases between them. The CDR3 has 16 residues. The germline CDR1 and CDR2 sequences are DFQATT and SNEGSKA (reference sequence). CDR3 sequence (DNA): TGCAGTGCTAGAGTGGGGACTGCTGGGGCCGTCTATGGCTACACCTTC. This sequence encodes CSARVGTAGAVYGYTF.

This clonotype was recorded at least ten times. The genes are TRBV7-3 and TRBJ1-1; D is unclear. The CDR3 consists of 13 residues. In germline, CDR1 is SGHTA, CDR2 FQGTGA. V was cut by 4 bases and J by 4 bases, with 10 bases left in between. In nucleotides, the CDR3 is TGTGCCAGCAGCTACCAAAGGCTCACTGAAGCTTTCTTT. Its protein product is CASSYQRLTEAFF.

This clonotype was picked up many times. This sequence joins TRBV10-3 and TRBJ2-2; D is tentatively TRBD1 or TRBD2 (5 bases each). The CDR3 spans 14 residues. Germline V gene lookup returns CDR1 ENHRY and CDR2 SYGVKD. V lost 7 bases and J 0 bases, leaving 9 bases between the germline ends. The CDR3 coding sequence is TGTGCCATCACGAGGGACGCGAACACCGGGGAGCTGTTTTTT. This codes for CAITRDANTGELFF.

This clonotype was observed at least ten times. The chain links TRBV7-9 to TRBJ2-5, with 10 bases lining up with TRBD1. The CDR3 covers 15 residues. The V gene's germline CDR1 is SEHNR and CDR2 FQNEAQ (reference sequence). J was trimmed by 5 bases and V by 4 bases; bases with no gene match: 7. CDR3 in amino acids: CASSWGTGEAETQYF. CDR3 in DNA: TGTGCCAGCAGCTGGGGGACAGGGGAGGCGGAGACCCAGTACTTC.

As regards this clonotype: One end of the junction fails to match germline, which may point to a read error. The rearrangement links TRBV6-8 to TRBJ2-5, with D unclear. CDR3 size: 14 residues. CDR1 and CDR2 (germline): MNHGY, SAAAGT. DNA for the CDR3: TGTGCCAGCAGTCCAGAGTCCCGACAAGAGACCCAGAACTTC. It yields the protein CASSPESRQETQNF.

This clonotype was seen repeatedly, ten times or more. The chain employs TRBV7-2 and TRBJ2-3; TRBD2 matches 8 bases. V shed 1 base, J shed 3 bases, and the junction held 9 bases outside the gene matches. CDR1 and CDR2 (germline): SGHTA, FQGNSA. The CDR3 totals 17 residues. CDR3: CASSLEMVAGNTDTQYF. The CDR3, as DNA: TGTGCCAGCAGCTTAGAGATGGTAGCGGGGAATACAGATACGCAGTATTTT. The whole variable domain, filled in from reference TRBV7-2 and TRBJ2-3, reads GAGVSQSPSNKVTEKGKDVELRCDPISGHTALYWYRQSLGQGLEFLIYFQGNSAPDKSGLPSDRFSAERTGGSVSTLTIQRTQQEDSAVYLCASSLEMVAGNTDTQYFGPGTRLTVL.

This clonotype has only a few counts. This chain joins TRBV6-2 or TRBV6-3 and TRBJ2-1; D is perhaps TRBD1 or TRBD2 (5 bases each). The CDR3 has 15 residues. V dropped 7 bases and J dropped 1 base, with 14 bases sitting between them. The germline CDR1 and CDR2 sequences are MNHEY and SVGEGT. The CDR3 here is CASTHLGPSYNEQFF. CDR3 DNA sequence: TGTGCCAGCACCCACTTGGGACCATCCTACAATGAGCAGTTCTTC.

This clonotype was counted between two and nine times. The gene calls are TRBV29-1 and TRBJ2-5; no reliable D call. CDR1 and CDR2 (germline): SQVTM, ANQGSEA. The CDR3 contains 12 residues. V dropped 6 bases and J dropped 5 bases, with 13 bases sitting between them. Written as DNA, the CDR3 is TGCAGCGTGAGTGGCGGTTGGGAGACCCAGTACTTC. Protein sequence: CSVSGGWETQYF.

This clonotype was detected ten times or more. The rearrangement joins TRBV7-2 to TRBJ2-5; D not resolved. The CDR3 covers 14 residues. Trimming stripped 2 bases from V and 2 bases from J, with 9 bases between. The germline V gene encodes CDR1 SGHTA and CDR2 FQGNSA. CDR3 sequence: CASSLMAAQETQYF. The CDR3 nucleotides read TGTGCCAGCAGCTTAATGGCGGCTCAAGAGACCCAGTACTTC.

This clonotype was counted many times. As DNA, the CDR3 is TGCAGTGCCTCGCCACGGGGGGCGAGCAATGAGCAGTTCTTC. Its translation is CSASPRGASNEQFF. The chain recombines TRBV20-1 with TRBJ2-1, with a possible D match to TRBD2 (7 bases). Germline V gives CDR1 DFQATT, CDR2 SNEGSKA (reference sequence). V was cut by 6 bases and J by 6 bases, with 18 bases left in between. CDR3 length: 14 residues.

For this clonotype: A much more abundant neighbour one base away suggests this may be a read error. This chain uses TRBV7-2 with TRBJ2-7, with D possibly matching TRBD2 (6 bases). Germline V gene data show CDR1 as SGHTA and CDR2 as FQGNSA. The CDR3 extends over 13 amino acids. For the CDR3, the DNA is TGTGCCAGCAGCTTAGCGGGACTGGCCGAGCAGTGCTTC. Its protein is CASSLAGLAEQCF.